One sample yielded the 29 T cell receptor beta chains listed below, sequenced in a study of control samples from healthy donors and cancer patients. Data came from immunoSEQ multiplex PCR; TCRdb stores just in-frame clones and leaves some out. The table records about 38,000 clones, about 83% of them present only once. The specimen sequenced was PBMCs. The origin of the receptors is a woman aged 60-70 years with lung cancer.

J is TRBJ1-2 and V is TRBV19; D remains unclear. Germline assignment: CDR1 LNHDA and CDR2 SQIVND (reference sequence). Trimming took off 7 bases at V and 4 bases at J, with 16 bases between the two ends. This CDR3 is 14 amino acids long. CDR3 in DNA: TGTGCCAGTACCCTGGGATGGACGGCCTATGGCTACACCTTC. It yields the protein CASTLGWTAYGYTF.

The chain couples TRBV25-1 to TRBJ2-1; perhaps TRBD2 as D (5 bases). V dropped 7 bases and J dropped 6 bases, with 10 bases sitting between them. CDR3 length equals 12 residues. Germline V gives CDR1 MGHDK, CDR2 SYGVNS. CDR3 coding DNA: TGTGCCAGCACTCCGCGGGTCAATGAGCAGTTCTTC. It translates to CASTPRVNEQFF.

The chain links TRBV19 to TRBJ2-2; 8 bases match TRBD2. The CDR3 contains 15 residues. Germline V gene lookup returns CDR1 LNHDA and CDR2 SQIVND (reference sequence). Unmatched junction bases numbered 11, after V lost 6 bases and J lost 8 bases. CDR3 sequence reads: CASSIDPAGEGELFF. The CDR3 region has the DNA TGTGCCAGTAGCATTGACCCAGCGGGGGAGGGGGAGCTGTTTTTT.

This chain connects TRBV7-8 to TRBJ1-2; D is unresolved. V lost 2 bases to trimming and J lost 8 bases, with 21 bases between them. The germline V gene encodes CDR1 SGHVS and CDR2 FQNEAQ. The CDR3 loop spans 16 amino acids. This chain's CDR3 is CASSLSVQAGLEGYTF. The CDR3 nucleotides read TGTGCCAGCAGCTTAAGTGTTCAAGCGGGTCTTGAAGGCTACACCTTC.

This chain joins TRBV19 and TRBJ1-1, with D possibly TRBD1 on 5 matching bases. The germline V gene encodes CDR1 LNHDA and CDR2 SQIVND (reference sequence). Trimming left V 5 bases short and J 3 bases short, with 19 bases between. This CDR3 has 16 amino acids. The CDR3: CASSALREGGDTEAFF. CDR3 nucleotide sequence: TGTGCCAGTAGTGCTCTCCGGGAAGGAGGGGACACTGAAGCTTTCTTT.

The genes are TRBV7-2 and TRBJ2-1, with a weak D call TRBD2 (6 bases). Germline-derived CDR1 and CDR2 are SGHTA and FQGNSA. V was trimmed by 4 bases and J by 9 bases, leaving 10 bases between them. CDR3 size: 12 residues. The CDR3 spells CASSSRLVEQFF. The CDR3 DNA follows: TGTGCCAGCAGCTCAAGACTAGTTGAGCAGTTCTTC. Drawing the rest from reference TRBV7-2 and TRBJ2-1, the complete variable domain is GAGVSQSPSNKVTEKGKDVELRCDPISGHTALYWYRQSLGQGLEFLIYFQGNSAPDKSGLPSDRFSAERTGGSVSTLTIQRTQQEDSAVYLCASSSRLVEQFFGPGTRLTVL.

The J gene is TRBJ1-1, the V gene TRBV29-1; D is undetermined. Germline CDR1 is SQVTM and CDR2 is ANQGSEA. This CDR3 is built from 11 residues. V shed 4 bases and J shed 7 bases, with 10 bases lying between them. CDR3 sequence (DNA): TGCAGCGTTGCAGAGACCTTTGAAGCTTTCTTT. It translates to CSVAETFEAFF. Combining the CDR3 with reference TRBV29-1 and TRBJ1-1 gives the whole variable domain SAVISQKPSRDICQRGTSLTIQCQVDSQVTMMFWYRQQPGQSLTLIATANQGSEATYESGFVIDKFPISRPNLTFSTLTVSNMSPEDSSIYLCSVAETFEAFFGQGTRLTVV.

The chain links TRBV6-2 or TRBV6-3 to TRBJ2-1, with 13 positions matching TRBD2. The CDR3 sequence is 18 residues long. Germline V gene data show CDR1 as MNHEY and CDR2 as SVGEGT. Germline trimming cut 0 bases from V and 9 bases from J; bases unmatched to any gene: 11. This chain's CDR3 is CASSYSTPGLAGRGEQFF. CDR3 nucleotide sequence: TGTGCCAGCAGTTACTCCACGCCGGGACTAGCGGGAAGGGGTGAGCAGTTCTTC.

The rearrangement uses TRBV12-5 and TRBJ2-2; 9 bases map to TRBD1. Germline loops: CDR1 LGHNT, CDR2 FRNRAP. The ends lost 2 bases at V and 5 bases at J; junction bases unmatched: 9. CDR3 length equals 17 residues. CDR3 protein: CASGLPAGTGRTGELFF. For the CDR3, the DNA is TGTGCTAGTGGTTTGCCAGCCGGGACAGGGAGAACCGGGGAGCTGTTTTTT.

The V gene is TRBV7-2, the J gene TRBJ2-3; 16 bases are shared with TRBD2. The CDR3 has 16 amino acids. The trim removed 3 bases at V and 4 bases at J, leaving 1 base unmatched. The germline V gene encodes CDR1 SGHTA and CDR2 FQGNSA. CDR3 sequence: CASSLGLAGGADTQYF. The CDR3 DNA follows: TGTGCCAGCAGCTTGGGACTAGCGGGAGGGGCAGATACGCAGTATTTT. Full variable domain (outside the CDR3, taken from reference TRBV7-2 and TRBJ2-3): GAGVSQSPSNKVTEKGKDVELRCDPISGHTALYWYRQSLGQGLEFLIYFQGNSAPDKSGLPSDRFSAERTGGSVSTLTIQRTQQEDSAVYLCASSLGLAGGADTQYFGPGTRLTVL.

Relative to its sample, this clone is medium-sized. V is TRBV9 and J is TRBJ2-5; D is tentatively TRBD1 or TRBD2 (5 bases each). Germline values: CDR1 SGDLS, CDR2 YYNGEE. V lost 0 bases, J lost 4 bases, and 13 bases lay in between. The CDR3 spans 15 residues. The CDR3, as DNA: TGTGCCAGCAGCGTAGCTGGGACCCCTCTAGAGACCCAGTACTTC. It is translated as CASSVAGTPLETQYF. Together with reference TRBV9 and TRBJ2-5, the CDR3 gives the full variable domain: DSGVTQTPKHLITATGQRVTLRCSPRSGDLSVYWYQQSLDQGLQFLIQYYNGEERAKGNILERFSAQQFPDLHSELNLSSLELGDSALYFCASSVAGTPLETQYFGPGTRLLVL.

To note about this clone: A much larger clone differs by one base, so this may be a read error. The CDR3: CASRPNQDSYNEKLFF. DNA of the CDR3: TGTGCCAGCAGGCCGAATCAGGACAGCTATAATGAAAAACTGTTTTTT. The chain combines TRBV27 with TRBJ1-4, with D possibly being TRBD1 (6 bases). The CDR3 consists of 16 residues. The V gene lost 6 bases and the J gene lost 4 bases, with 18 bases spanning the gap. Germline V CDR1 and CDR2: MNHEY, SMNVEV (reference sequence). The variable domain in full, completed from reference TRBV27 and TRBJ1-4, reads EAQVTQNPRYLITVTGKKLTVTCSQNMNHEYMSWYRQDPGLGLRQIYYSMNVEVTDKGDVPEGYKVSRKEKRNFPLILESPSPNQTSLYFCASRPNQDSYNEKLFFGSGTQLSVL.

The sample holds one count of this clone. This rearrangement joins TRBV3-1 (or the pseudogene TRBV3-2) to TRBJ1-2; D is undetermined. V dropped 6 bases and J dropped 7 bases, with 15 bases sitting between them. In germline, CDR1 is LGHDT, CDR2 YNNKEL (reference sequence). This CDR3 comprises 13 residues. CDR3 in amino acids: CASRPPVGFGYTF. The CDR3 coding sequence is TGTGCCAGCAGACCCCCGGTAGGGTTTGGCTACACCTTC.

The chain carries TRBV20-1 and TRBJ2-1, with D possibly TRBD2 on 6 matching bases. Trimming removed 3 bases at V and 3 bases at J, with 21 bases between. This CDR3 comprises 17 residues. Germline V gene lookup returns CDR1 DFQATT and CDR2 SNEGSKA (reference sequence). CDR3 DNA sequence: TGCAGTGCTAGTCTCGGGACGGGGCAGGGACTCTACAATGAGCAGTTCTTC. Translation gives CSASLGTGQGLYNEQFF.

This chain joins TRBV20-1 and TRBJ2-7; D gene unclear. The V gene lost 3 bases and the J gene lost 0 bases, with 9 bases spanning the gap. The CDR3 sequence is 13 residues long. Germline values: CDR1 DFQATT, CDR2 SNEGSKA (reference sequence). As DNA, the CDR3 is TGCAGTGCTAGTGACACCCGCTCCTACGAGCAGTACTTC. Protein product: CSASDTRSYEQYF.

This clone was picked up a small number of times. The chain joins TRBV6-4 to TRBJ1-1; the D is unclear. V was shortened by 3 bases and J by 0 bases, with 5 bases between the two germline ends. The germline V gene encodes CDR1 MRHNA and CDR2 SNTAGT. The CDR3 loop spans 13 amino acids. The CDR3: CASSEGMNTEAFF. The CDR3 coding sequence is TGTGCCAGCAGTGAAGGCATGAACACTGAAGCTTTCTTT.

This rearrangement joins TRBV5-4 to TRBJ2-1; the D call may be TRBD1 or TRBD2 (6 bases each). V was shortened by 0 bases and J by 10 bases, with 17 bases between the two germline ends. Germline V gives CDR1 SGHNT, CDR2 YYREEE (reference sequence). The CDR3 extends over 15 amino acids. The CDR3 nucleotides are TGTGCCAGCAGCTTGGCCTCTCTGGGGGGCCGGGAGCAGTTCTTC. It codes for CASSLASLGGREQFF.

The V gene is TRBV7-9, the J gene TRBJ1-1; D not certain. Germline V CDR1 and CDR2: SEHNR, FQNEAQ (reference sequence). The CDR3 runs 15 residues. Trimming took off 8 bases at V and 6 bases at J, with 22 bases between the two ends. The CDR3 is CASHPHGRTTPEAFF. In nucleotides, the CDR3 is TGTGCCAGCCATCCTCATGGGCGGACGACCCCTGAAGCTTTCTTT.

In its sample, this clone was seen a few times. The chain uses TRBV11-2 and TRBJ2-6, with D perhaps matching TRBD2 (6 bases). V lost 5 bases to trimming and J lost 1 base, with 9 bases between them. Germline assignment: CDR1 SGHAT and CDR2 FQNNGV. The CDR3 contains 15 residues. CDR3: CASSRGMSGANVLTF. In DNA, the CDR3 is TGTGCCAGCAGCCGGGGGATGTCTGGGGCCAACGTCCTGACTTTC. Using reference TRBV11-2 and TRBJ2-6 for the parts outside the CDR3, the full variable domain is EAGVAQSPRYKIIEKRQSVAFWCNPISGHATLYWYQQILGQGPKLLIQFQNNGVVDDSQLPKDRFSAERLKGVDSTLKIQPAKLEDSAVYLCASSRGMSGANVLTFGAGSRLTVL.

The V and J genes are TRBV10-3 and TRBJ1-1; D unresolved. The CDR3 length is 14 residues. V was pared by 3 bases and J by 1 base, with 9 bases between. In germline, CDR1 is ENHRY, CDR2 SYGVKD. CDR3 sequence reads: CAISELTGNTEAFF. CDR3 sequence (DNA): TGTGCCATCAGTGAATTGACGGGGAACACTGAAGCTTTCTTT.

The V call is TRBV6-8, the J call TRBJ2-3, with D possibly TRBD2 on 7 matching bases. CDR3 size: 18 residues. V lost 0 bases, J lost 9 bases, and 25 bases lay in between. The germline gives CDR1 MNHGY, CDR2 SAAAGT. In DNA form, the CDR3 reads TGTGCCAGCAGTTACTCAACCCCGGGGGGCCCCACACAGCCCACGCAGTATTTT. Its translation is CASSYSTPGGPTQPTQYF.

CDR3 bases: TGTGCCAGCAGCTTGTCGACCTTAGGGGGGAACTATGGCTACACCTTC. This translates into CASSLSTLGGNYGYTF. The chain recombines TRBV5-5 with TRBJ1-2, with D tentatively TRBD1 (6 bases). The CDR3 totals 16 residues. Germline V CDR1 and CDR2: SGHKS, YYEKEE (reference sequence). With 1 base removed from V and 2 bases from J, the gap between germline ends came to 15 bases.

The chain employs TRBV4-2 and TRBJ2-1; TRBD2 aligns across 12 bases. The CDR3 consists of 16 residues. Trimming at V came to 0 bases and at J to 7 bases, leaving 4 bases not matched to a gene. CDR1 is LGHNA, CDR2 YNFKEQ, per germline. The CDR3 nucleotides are TGTGCCAGCAGCCAAGAAGCGACTAGCGGGAGAAATGAGCAGTTCTTC. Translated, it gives CASSQEATSGRNEQFF.

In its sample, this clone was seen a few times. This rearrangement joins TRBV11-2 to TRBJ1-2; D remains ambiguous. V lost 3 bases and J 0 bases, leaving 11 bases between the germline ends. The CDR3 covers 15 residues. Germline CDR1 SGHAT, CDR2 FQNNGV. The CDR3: CASSLRAGANYGYTF. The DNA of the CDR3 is TGTGCCAGCAGCTTGCGAGCGGGAGCTAACTATGGCTACACCTTC.

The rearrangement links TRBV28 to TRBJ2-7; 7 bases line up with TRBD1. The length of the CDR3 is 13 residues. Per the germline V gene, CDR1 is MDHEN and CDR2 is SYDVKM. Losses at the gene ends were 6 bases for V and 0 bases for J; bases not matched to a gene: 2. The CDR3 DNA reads TGTGCCAGCAGGACAGGGATCTCCTACGAGCAGTACTTC. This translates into CASRTGISYEQYF.

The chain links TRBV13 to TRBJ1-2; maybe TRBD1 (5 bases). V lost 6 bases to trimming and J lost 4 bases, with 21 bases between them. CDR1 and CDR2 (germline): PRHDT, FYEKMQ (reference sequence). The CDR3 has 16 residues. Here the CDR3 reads CASSRRLTGTVYGYTF. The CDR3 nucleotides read TGTGCCAGCAGTCGGCGTCTTACCGGGACGGTCTATGGCTACACCTTC.

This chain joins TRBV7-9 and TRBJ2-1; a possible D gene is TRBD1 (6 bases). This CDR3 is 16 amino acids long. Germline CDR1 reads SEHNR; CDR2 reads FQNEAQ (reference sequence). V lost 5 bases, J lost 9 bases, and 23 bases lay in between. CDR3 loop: CASSRAEALQGFEQFF. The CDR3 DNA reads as TGTGCCAGCAGCCGAGCGGAGGCCTTACAGGGCTTTGAGCAGTTCTTC.

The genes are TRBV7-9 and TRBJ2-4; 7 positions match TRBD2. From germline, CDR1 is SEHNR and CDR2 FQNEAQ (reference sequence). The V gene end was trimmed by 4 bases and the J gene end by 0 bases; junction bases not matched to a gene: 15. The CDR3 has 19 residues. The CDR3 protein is CASSSLGLAEEGAKNIQYF. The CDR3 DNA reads TGTGCCAGCAGCTCCTTGGGGCTAGCGGAGGAGGGAGCCAAAAACATTCAGTACTTC. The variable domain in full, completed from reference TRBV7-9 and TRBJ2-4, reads DTGVSQNPRHKITKRGQNVTFRCDPISEHNRLYWYRQTLGQGPEFLTYFQNEAQLEKSRLLSDRFSAERPKGSFSTLEIQRTEQGDSAMYLCASSSLGLAEEGAKNIQYFGAGTRLSVL.

The CDR3 bases are TGTGCCAGCAGCCTTCACGGACAGGGCCGGGCAGATACGCAGTATTTT. Protein sequence: CASSLHGQGRADTQYF. This rearrangement joins TRBV5-6 to TRBJ2-3, with 8 bases identical to TRBD1. V dropped 4 bases and J dropped 4; count of bases not matched to a gene: 11. This CDR3 is 16 amino acids long. CDR1 and CDR2 (germline): SGHDT, YYEEEE.